A single sample is the source of the 3 T cell receptor beta chains below, sequenced in a study of T-cell memory formation after mild COVID-19. Each CDR3 protein is one row after TCRdb ran MiXCR on the 5' RACE reads. Of around 510,000 distinct CDR3 sequences listed, roughly 20% are singletons. The sample was PBMCs or a T cell subset sorted from them (not recorded which). The receptors shown here come from an adult woman who had mild COVID-19 (a few samples of this study predate the infection). Cell type and time point are not known.

The chain uses TRBV7-3 and TRBJ2-1, with TRBD2 matching over 11 bases. With V trimmed by 4 bases and J by 3 bases, 5 bases remained unmatched. Germline lookup yields CDR1 SGHTA and CDR2 FQGTGA. The length of the CDR3 is 16 residues. CDR3 sequence: CASSSLAGGGYNEQFF. The CDR3 nucleotides are TGTGCCAGCAGCTCCCTAGCGGGGGGTGGCTACAATGAGCAGTTCTTC.

The J gene is TRBJ2-5, the V gene TRBV6-5; D might be TRBD2 (7 bases). CDR3 length equals 15 residues. Trimming removed 9 bases from V and 4 bases from J, with 21 bases in between. CDR1 is MNHEY, CDR2 SVGAGI, per germline. The CDR3 bases are TGTGCCAGTTCGAGTGGGGGGGGCCTCGCAGAGACCCAGTACTTC. Protein: CASSSGGGLAETQYF.

This clonotype was detected only a few times. The chain is built from TRBV12-3 or TRBV12-4 and TRBJ1-1; D possibly corresponds to TRBD1 (5 bases). There are 13 residues in the CDR3. Trimming removed 5 bases from V and 6 bases from J, with 13 bases in between. CDR3 nucleotides: TGTGCCAGCAGTCCAGGTGGGGGATCTGAAGCTTTCTTT. Encoded protein: CASSPGGGSEAFF.